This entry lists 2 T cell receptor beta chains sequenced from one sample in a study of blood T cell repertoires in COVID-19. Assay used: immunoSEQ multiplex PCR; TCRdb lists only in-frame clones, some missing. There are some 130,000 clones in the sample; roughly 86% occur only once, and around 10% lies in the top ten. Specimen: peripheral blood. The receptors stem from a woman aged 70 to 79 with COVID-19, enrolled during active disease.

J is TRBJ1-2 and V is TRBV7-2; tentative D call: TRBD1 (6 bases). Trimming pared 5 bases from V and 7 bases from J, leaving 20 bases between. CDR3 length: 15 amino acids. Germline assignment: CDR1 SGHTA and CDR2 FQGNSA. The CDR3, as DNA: TGTGCCAGCAGCAAGGTATGGGGGCGTGAGAGTGGCTACACCTTC. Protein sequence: CASSKVWGRESGYTF. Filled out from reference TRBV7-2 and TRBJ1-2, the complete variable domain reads GAGVSQSPSNKVTEKGKDVELRCDPISGHTALYWYRQSLGQGLEFLIYFQGNSAPDKSGLPSDRFSAERTGGSVSTLTIQRTQQEDSAVYLCASSKVWGRESGYTFGSGTRLTVV.

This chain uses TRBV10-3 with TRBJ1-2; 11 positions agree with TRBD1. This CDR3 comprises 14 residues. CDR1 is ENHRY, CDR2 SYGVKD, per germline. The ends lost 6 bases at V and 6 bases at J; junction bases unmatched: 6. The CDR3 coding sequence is TGTGCCATCAGCGACCCGGACAGGGGGCATGGCTACACCTTC. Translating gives CAISDPDRGHGYTF.